This T cell receptor (beta chain) is from a study of T cell responses to AZD1222 COVID-19 vaccine. Sequencing used immunoSEQ multiplex PCR; TCRdb keeps in-frame clones, though not all of them. The profile covers roughly 200,000 clones, with approximately 93% appearing a single time and under 2% taken by the ten largest. The CDR3 consists of 12 residues. Germline values: CDR1 SQVTM, CDR2 ANQGSEA. Trimming shortened V by 0 bases and J by 2 bases, and 5 bases separated the two germline ends. This rearrangement joins TRBV29-1 to TRBJ2-7; D ambiguous. This sequence originates from an adult who received the AZD1222 COVID-19 vaccine. The material sequenced was peripheral blood, taken 28 days after the second AZD1222 dose. CDR3 DNA sequence: TGCAGCGTTGAAGATCTAACCTACGAGCAGTACTTC. It codes for CSVEDLTYEQYF.